The 11 T cell receptor beta chains listed next were all sequenced from one sample in a study of graft-versus-host responses after intestinal transplantation. No antigen has been assigned to these receptors. Sequenced by immunoSEQ multiplex PCR; TCRdb stores in-frame clones only, minus some. The sample records approximately 88,000 clones, roughly 90% being singletons. This sample comprised unstimulated CD4+ T cells sorted from spleen or lymph node cells, obtained before intestinal transplant. The source of these receptors is a human donor who received an intestinal transplant.

This clone was seen only once. The rearrangement uses TRBV25-1 and TRBJ1-2; TRBD1 matches at 7 bases. The CDR3 has 13 residues. The V segment lost 6 bases and the J segment 3 bases; nucleotides outside the gene matches: 4. From germline, CDR1 is MGHDK and CDR2 SYGVNS. In DNA form, the CDR3 reads TGTGCCAGCAGGGGGGACAGAGACTATGGCTACACCTTC. Translated, it gives CASRGDRDYGYTF.

This sequence joins TRBV9 and TRBJ1-6; 8 nucleotides agree with TRBD1. Germline V gene lookup returns CDR1 SGDLS and CDR2 YYNGEE. The CDR3 is made up of 18 amino acids. V was pared by 3 bases and J by 4 bases, with 12 bases of the junction left unmatched. Here the CDR3 DNA reads TGTGCCAGCAGCGCATCAGCAGGGGGCGATTCTTATAATTCACCCCTCCACTTT. Amino acid sequence: CASSASAGGDSYNSPLHF.

The chain carries TRBV21-1 and TRBJ2-3; the D call of TRBD1 is as the table states it, not checked on the DNA. TRBV21-1 is an annotated pseudogene. The CDR3 has 16 amino acids. CDR3 in amino acids: CASSKLRTACTDTQYF. The CDR3 nucleotides read TGTGCCAGCAGCAAACTGAGGACAGCCTGCACAGATACGCAGTATTTT.

V is TRBV5-4 and J is TRBJ1-1, with a possible D match to TRBD1 (6 bases). V gave up 4 bases and J gave up 1 base, with 20 bases separating them. Germline-derived CDR1 and CDR2 are SGHNT and YYREEE (reference sequence). The CDR3 is 17 amino acids. In DNA form, the CDR3 reads TGTGCCAGCAGCCAGCCCTCGAAACAGGGACCGAACACTGAAGCTTTCTTT. Its translation is CASSQPSKQGPNTEAFF.

The chain employs TRBV7-9 and TRBJ2-5; TRBD2 might be the D (6 bases). CDR3 length equals 15 residues. The V and J ends lost 4 bases and 2 bases respectively, with 14 bases between them. Looked up from germline, CDR1 is SEHNR and CDR2 is FQNEAQ (reference sequence). This chain's CDR3 is CASSSPGLLQETQYF. The CDR3 bases are TGTGCCAGCAGCTCACCAGGACTACTACAAGAGACCCAGTACTTC.

The J gene is TRBJ2-7, the V gene TRBV19; D remains ambiguous. The V and J ends lost 9 bases and 0 bases respectively, with 9 bases between them. Looked up from germline, CDR1 is LNHDA and CDR2 is SQIVND (reference sequence). CDR3 length: 12 amino acids. The DNA of the CDR3 is TGTGCCAGCGCGAGGAGCTCCTACGAGCAGTACTTC. This sequence encodes CASARSSYEQYF. Full variable domain (missing parts from reference TRBV19 and TRBJ2-7): DGGITQSPKYLFRKEGQNVTLSCEQNLNHDAMYWYRQDPGQGLRLIYYSQIVNDFQKGDIAEGYSVSREKKESFPLTVTSAQKNPTAFYLCASARSSYEQYFGPGTRLTVT.

CDR3 sequence (DNA): TGTGCCAGCAGCTTAGGAGTTGGGACAGGAACGAACACTGAAGCTTTCTTT. Protein sequence: CASSLGVGTGTNTEAFF. The chain joins TRBV11-2 to TRBJ1-1; 8 bases align to TRBD1. With 1 base clipped from V and 1 base from J, the junction kept 8 bases outside the gene matches. Germline lookup yields CDR1 SGHAT and CDR2 FQNNGV. CDR3 length: 17 residues.

This chain links TRBV7-9 with TRBJ2-7, with 14 nucleotides matching TRBD2. The ends lost 5 bases at V and 3 bases at J; junction bases unmatched: 3. This CDR3 is 15 amino acids long. CDR1 SEHNR and CDR2 FQNEAQ come from the germline V gene (reference sequence). CDR3 nucleotide sequence: TGTGCCAGCAGCCCCGGACTAGCGGGGGGCTACGAGCAGTACTTC. This codes for CASSPGLAGGYEQYF.

The V call is TRBV5-4, the J call TRBJ2-5; 13 bases are a match to TRBD2. In germline, CDR1 is SGHNT, CDR2 YYREEE (reference sequence). The V gene end was trimmed by 4 bases and the J gene end by 2 bases; junction bases not matched to a gene: 5. The CDR3 totals 16 residues. CDR3 residues: CASSKTSGGRQETQYF. The CDR3, as DNA: TGTGCCAGCAGCAAGACTAGCGGGGGGCGACAAGAGACCCAGTACTTC.

The V gene is TRBV19, the J gene TRBJ1-1; tentatively, D is TRBD1 (5 bases). The CDR3 spans 13 residues. With 7 bases removed from V and 3 bases from J, the gap between germline ends came to 12 bases. Germline-derived CDR1 and CDR2 are LNHDA and SQIVND (reference sequence). The CDR3 bases are TGTGCCAGTACTCTCGACAGATACACTGAAGCTTTCTTT. It codes for CASTLDRYTEAFF.

This clone appeared once. CDR3 loop: CATTPEGWGTEAFF. CDR3 DNA sequence: TGTGCCACCACCCCGGAGGGATGGGGGACTGAAGCTTTCTTT. The chain has TRBV15 and TRBJ1-1; D perhaps matches TRBD1 (5 bases). The germline V gene has CDR1 LNHNV and CDR2 YYDKDF (reference sequence). Trimming removed 7 bases from V and 5 bases from J, with 17 bases in between. The CDR3 loop spans 14 amino acids.